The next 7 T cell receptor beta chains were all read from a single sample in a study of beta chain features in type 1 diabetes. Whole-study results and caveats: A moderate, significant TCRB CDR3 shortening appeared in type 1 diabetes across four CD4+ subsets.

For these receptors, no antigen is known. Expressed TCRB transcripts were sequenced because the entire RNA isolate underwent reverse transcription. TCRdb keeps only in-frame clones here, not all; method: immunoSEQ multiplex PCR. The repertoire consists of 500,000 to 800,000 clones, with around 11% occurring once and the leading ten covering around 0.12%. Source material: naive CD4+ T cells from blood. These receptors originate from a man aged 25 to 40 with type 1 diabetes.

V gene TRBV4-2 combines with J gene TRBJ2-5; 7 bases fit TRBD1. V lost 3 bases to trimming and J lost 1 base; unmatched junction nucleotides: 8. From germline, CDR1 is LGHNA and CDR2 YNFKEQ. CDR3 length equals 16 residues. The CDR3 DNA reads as TGTGCCAGCAGCCAGGAGGACAGGCCCGGCCAAGAGACCCAGTACTTC. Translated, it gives CASSQEDRPGQETQYF.

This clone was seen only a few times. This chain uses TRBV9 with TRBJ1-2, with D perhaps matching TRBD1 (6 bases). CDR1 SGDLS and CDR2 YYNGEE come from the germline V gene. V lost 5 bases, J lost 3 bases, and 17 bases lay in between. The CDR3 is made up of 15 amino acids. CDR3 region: CASSAQWGADYGYTF. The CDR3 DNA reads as TGTGCCAGCAGTGCACAGTGGGGGGCAGACTATGGCTACACCTTC.

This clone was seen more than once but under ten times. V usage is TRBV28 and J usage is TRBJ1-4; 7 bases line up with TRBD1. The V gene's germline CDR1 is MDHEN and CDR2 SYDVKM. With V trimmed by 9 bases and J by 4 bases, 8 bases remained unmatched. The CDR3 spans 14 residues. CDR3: CASTGAGSNEKLFF. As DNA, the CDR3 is TGTGCCAGTACAGGGGCGGGTAGTAATGAAAAACTGTTTTTT.

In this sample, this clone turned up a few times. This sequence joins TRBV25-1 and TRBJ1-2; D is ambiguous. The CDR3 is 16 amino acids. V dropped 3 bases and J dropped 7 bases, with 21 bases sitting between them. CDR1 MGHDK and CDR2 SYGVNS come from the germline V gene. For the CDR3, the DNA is TGTGCCAGCAGTGACTACCCAGGTCGGACGGCGGGTGGCTACACCTTC. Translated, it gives CASSDYPGRTAGGYTF.

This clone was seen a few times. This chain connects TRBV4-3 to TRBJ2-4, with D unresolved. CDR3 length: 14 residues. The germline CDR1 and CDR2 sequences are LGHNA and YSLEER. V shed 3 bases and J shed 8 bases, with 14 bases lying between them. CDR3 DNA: TGCGCCAGCAGCCACTCCAAGTTTATGGACATTCAGTACTTC. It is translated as CASSHSKFMDIQYF.

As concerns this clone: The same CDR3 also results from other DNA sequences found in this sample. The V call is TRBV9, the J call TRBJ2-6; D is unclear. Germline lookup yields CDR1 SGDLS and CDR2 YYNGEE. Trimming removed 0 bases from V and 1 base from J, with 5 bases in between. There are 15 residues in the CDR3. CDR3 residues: CASSVGQSGANVLTF. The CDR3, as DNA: TGTGCCAGCAGCGTAGGGCAGTCTGGGGCCAACGTCCTGACTTTC.

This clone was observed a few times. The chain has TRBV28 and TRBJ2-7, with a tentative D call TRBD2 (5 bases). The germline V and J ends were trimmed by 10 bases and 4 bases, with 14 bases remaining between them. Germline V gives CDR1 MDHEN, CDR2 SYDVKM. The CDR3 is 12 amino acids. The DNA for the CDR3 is TGTGCCACCACTCCAAGGGAGTACGAGCAGTACTTC. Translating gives CATTPREYEQYF.